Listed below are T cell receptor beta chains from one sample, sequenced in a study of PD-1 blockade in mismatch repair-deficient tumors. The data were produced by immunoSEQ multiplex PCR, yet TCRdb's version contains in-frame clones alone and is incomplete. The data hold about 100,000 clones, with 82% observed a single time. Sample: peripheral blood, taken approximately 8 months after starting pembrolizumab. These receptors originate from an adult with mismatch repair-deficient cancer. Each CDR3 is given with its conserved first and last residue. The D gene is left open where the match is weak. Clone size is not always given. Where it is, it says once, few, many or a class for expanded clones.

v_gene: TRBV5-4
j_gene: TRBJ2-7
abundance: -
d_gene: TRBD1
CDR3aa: CASSLDRGEQYF
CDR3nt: TGTGCCAGCAGCTTGGACAGGGGGGAGCAGTACTTC

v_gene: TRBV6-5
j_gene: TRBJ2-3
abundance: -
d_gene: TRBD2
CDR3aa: CASSLGTSGYTDTQYF
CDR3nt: TGTGCCAGCAGTTTAGGGACTAGCGGGTACACAGATACGCAGTATTTT

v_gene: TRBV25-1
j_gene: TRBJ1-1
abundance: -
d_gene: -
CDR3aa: CASSDLPNTEAFF
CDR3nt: TGTGCCAGCAGTGATCTACCGAACACTGAAGCTTTCTTT

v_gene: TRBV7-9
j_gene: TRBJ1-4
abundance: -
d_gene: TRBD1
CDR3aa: CASSLGDRVREKLFF
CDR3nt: TGTGCCAGCAGCTTAGGTGACAGGGTTCGGGAAAAACTGTTTTTT

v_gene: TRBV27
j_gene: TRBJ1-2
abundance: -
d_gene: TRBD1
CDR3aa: CASSLGGQNLYGYTF
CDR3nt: TGTGCCAGCAGTTTAGGGGGACAGAACTTATATGGCTACACCTTC

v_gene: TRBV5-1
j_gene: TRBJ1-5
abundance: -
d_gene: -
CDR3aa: CASSPERGYQPQHF
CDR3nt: TGCGCCAGCAGCCCTGAACGTGGATATCAGCCCCAGCATTTT

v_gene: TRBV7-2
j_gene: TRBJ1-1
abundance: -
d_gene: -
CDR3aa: CASSPNGGWTEAFF
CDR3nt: TGTGCCAGCAGCCCCAATGGGGGTTGGACTGAAGCTTTCTTT

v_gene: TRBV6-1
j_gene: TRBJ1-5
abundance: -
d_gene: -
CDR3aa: CASSGRTNQPQHF
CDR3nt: TGTGCCAGCAGTGGCCGCACCAATCAGCCCCAGCATTTT

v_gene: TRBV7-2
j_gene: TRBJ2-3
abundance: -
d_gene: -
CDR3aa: CASSLDGGFTDTQYF
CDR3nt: TGTGCCAGCAGCTTAGATGGGGGATTCACAGATACGCAGTATTTT

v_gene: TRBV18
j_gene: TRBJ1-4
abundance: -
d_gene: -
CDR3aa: CASSPHPPTNEKLFF
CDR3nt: TGTGCCAGCTCCCCCCACCCGCCAACTAATGAAAAACTGTTTTTT

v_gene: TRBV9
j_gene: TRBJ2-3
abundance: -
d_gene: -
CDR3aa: CASSVEGVDSLDTQYF
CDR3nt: TGTGCCAGCAGCGTAGAAGGGGTGGACAGCCTAGATACGCAGTATTTT

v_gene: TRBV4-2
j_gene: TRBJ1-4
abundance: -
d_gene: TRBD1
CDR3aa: CASSQGTGGAANEKLFF
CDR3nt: TGTGCCAGCAGCCAAGGGACAGGGGGAGCGGCTAATGAAAAACTGTTTTTT

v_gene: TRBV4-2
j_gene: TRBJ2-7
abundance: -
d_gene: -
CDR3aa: CASSQDWNSFYEQYF
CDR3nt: TGTGCCAGCAGCCAAGATTGGAACAGTTTCTACGAGCAGTACTTC

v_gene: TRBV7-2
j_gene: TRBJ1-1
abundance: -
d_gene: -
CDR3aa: CASSLAAGDLRTEAFF
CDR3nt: TGTGCCAGCAGCTTAGCGGCAGGGGACTTGCGTACTGAAGCTTTCTTT

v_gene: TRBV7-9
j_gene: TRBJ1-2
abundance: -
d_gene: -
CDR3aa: CASSLLGGHYGYTF
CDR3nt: TGTGCCAGCAGCTTGCTCGGGGGGCACTATGGCTACACCTTC

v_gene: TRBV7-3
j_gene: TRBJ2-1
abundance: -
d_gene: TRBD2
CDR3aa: CASSRTSGGIYNEQFF
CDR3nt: TGTGCCAGCAGCCGTACGAGCGGGGGTATCTACAATGAGCAGTTCTTC

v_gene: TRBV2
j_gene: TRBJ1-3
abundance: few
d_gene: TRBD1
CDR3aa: CASSWDRALGSSGNTIYF
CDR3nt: TGTGCCAGCAGTTGGGACAGGGCGTTGGGATCTTCTGGAAACACCATATATTTT

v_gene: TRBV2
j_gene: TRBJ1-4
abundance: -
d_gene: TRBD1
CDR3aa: CASRTGTGGEKLFF
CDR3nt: TGTGCCAGCAGAACCGGGACAGGGGGTGAAAAACTGTTTTTT

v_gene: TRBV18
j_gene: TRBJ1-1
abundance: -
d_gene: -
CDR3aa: CASSPGFTEAFF
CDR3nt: TGTGCCAGCTCACCGGGGTTCACTGAAGCTTTCTTT

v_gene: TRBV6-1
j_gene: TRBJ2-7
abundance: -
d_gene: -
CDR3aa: CASSDASVTSYEQYF
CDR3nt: TGTGCCAGCAGTGATGCCTCCGTTACTTCCTACGAGCAGTACTTC